The 13 T cell receptor beta chains reported below all come from one sample, sequenced in a study of T cell repertoires in cytomegalovirus infection. Their antigens are not known. TCRdb analysed the reads with MiXCR anew, one entry per CDR3 protein. Of some 940,000 distinct CDR3 sequences listed, roughly 30% were seen once; the top ten hold around 15%. Material: cultured CD8+ T cells from PBMCs, obtained from culture after CMV antigen stimulation. The source of these receptors is a human donor in good health (CMV status not recorded). Some clones in this sample may be carry-over from other donors' samples.

This clonotype was detected ten times or more. In DNA, the CDR3 is TGTGCCAGCAGCTTAAAAGGGGGCGTCCACAATGAGCAGTTCTTC. Translated, it gives CASSLKGGVHNEQFF. J is TRBJ2-1 and V is TRBV7-6, with 7 bases fitting TRBD1. With 2 bases clipped from V and 5 bases from J, the junction kept 6 bases outside the gene matches. The germline CDR1 and CDR2 sequences are SGHVS and FNYEAQ. This CDR3 spans 15 amino acids.

The V gene is TRBV6-6, the J gene TRBJ1-5; D uncertain. CDR3 length equals 12 residues. Germline loops: CDR1 MNHNY, CDR2 SVGAGI (reference sequence). V lost 0 bases to trimming and J lost 9 bases, with 6 bases between them. The CDR3 is CASSYSSRPQHF. Written as DNA, the CDR3 is TGTGCCAGCAGTTACTCGTCTCGGCCCCAGCATTTT.

This clonotype was picked up many times. At one end, the junction sequence differs from germline, possibly due to a read error. The rearrangement joins TRBV6-5 to TRBJ2-2, with D possibly being TRBD2 (5 bases). Germline loops: CDR1 MNHEY, CDR2 SVGAGI. The CDR3 sequence is 14 residues long. The CDR3 nucleotides read TGTGCCAGCAGTTTAGTAGCGAAGACCGGGGAGCTGTTTTTT. Translated: CASSLVAKTGELFF.

The J gene is TRBJ2-6, the V gene TRBV19; 10 bases match TRBD1. CDR3 size: 20 residues. V gave up 7 bases and J gave up 4 bases; unmatched junction bases: 19. Germline V CDR1 and CDR2: LNHDA, SQIVND (reference sequence). The CDR3: CASKVPGRVDRGQGANVLTF. The CDR3 DNA reads as TGTGCCAGTAAAGTGCCCGGAAGAGTCGACAGGGGGCAAGGGGCCAACGTCCTGACTTTC.

V usage is TRBV12-3 or TRBV12-4 and J usage is TRBJ1-1, with a possible D match to TRBD1 (6 bases). The CDR3 runs to 14 residues. V lost 6 bases and J 5 bases, leaving 16 bases between the germline ends. Here the CDR3 DNA reads TGTGCCAGCAGCCGAACAGGGAGGGGGACTGAAGCTTTCTTT. Translating gives CASSRTGRGTEAFF.

The chain uses TRBV2 and TRBJ2-7; 12 bases match TRBD1. The length of the CDR3 is 12 residues. Germline V lookup: CDR1 SNHLY, CDR2 FYNNEI. The V gene end was trimmed by 10 bases and the J gene end by 5 bases; junction bases not matched to a gene: 3. CDR3 sequence (DNA): TGTGCCATCGGGACAGGGGGCCACGAGCAGTACTTC. Translating it yields CAIGTGGHEQYF. Full variable domain (rest looked up from reference TRBV2 and TRBJ2-7): EPEVTQTPSHQVTQMGQEVILRCVPISNHLYFYWYRQILGQKVEFLVSFYNNEISEKSEIFDDQFSVERPDGSNFTLKIRSTKLEDSAMYFCAIGTGGHEQYFGPGTRLTVT.

The genes are TRBV10-3 and TRBJ2-5; TRBD1 matches at 8 bases. CDR1 is ENHRY, CDR2 SYGVKD, per germline. With V trimmed by 7 bases and J by 5 bases, 12 bases remained unmatched. CDR3 length equals 15 residues. The CDR3: CAITMRQGAWETQYF. The CDR3 bases are TGTGCCATCACGATGCGGCAGGGGGCTTGGGAGACCCAGTACTTC.

This clonotype has just a few counts. The J gene is TRBJ1-3, the V gene TRBV7-6, with 10 nucleotides matching TRBD1. There are 16 residues in the CDR3. CDR1 is SGHVS and CDR2 is FNYEAQ in the germline V gene. Germline trimming cut 1 base from V and 3 bases from J; bases unmatched to any gene: 3. In DNA form, the CDR3 reads TGTGCCAGCAGCTTAGTCCGGGACAGGGGTGGAAACACCATATATTTT. Translated, it gives CASSLVRDRGGNTIYF.

The V call is TRBV12-3 or TRBV12-4, the J call TRBJ2-7, with D tentatively TRBD2 (5 bases). Trimming removed 7 bases at V and 0 bases at J, with 13 bases between. The CDR3 sequence is 14 residues long. CDR3 residues: CASKRSTSSYEQYV. CDR3 DNA sequence: TGTGCCAGCAAGCGGTCGACGAGCTCCTACGAGCAGTACGTC.

Notes on this clonotype: A much larger clone lies a single base off, so this may be a read error. V usage is TRBV7-6 and J usage is TRBJ1-6, with D perhaps TRBD1 (5 bases). CDR3 length: 15 amino acids. Germline values: CDR1 SGHVS, CDR2 FNYEAQ. Between the trimmed V and J ends, which lost 4 bases and 11 bases, there was a span of 18 bases. CDR3 in DNA: TGTGCCAGCAGCTATCGACAGAGCCCAAATCCACCCCTCCACTTT. Translating gives CASSYRQSPNPPLHF.

The chain carries TRBV13 and TRBJ2-7; D possibly uses TRBD1 or TRBD2 (5 bases each). The V gene lost 0 bases and the J gene lost 2 bases, with 11 bases spanning the gap. The V gene's germline CDR1 is PRHDT and CDR2 FYEKMQ (reference sequence). The CDR3 is made up of 15 amino acids. The CDR3 sequence is CASSLGRGTAYEQYF. The CDR3 DNA reads as TGTGCCAGCAGCTTAGGACGAGGGACGGCCTACGAGCAGTACTTC.

V is TRBV27 and J is TRBJ2-3; 9 positions agree with TRBD2. Per germline, CDR1 MNHEY and CDR2 SMNVEV (reference sequence). Trimming cost V 7 bases and J 6 bases; bases outside gene matches: 20. The CDR3 runs 18 residues. Here the CDR3 DNA reads TGTGCCAGCATCTCCCGTCAAGTCACTAGCGGGCGACAGGATACGCAGTATTTT. It translates to CASISRQVTSGRQDTQYF.

This clonotype was seen more than once but under ten times. J is TRBJ1-5 and V is TRBV6-1; TRBD1 agrees at 8 bases. CDR3 size: 18 residues. Germline V gene sequence: CDR1 MNHNS, CDR2 SASEGT. V shed 2 bases, J shed 0 bases, and the junction held 9 bases outside the gene matches. The CDR3 loop is CASSETRGQVDSNQPQHF. The CDR3 region has the DNA TGTGCCAGCAGTGAAACGAGGGGACAGGTCGATAGCAATCAGCCCCAGCATTTT.